This T cell receptor (beta chain) was documented in a study of regulatory T cells in long-lasting Graves disease. For the study at large: Treatment with antithyroid drugs for over 5 years, together with positive TSH receptor antibodies, meant persistent Graves' disease. Regarding the study as a whole: There was favoring of TRBV28, TRBJ1-2 and TRBJ2-5 in persistent disease. Sampling was limited to peripheral blood rather than thyroid tissue.

This clonotype was seen more than once but under ten times. Its antigen is currently unknown. Germline trimming cut 6 bases from V and 7 bases from J; bases unmatched to any gene: 12. This CDR3 region has 15 residues. Time point noted: persistent/refractory GD, antithyroid drugs over 5 years with positive TRAb. PBMCs provided the RNA from which the TCR library was made. With iRepertoire HTBI primers and Arm-PCR of CDR3 regions, TCR beta libraries were built. One entry per CDR3 protein results from TCRdb running MiXCR on the multiplex PCR reads. The table lists roughly 500,000 distinct CDR3 sequences, about 22% of them singletons.

The source was peripheral blood mononuclear cells (PBMCs), collected when the disease was refractory, from a patient treated with antithyroid drugs. The chain combines TRBV12-3 or TRBV12-4 with TRBJ1-5; TRBD1 matches 7 bases. The source is a female donor with Graves disease. The CDR3 coding sequence is TGTGCCAGCAGGTTACTTTCAGGGGGAAACCAGCCCCAGCATTTT. Translation: CASRLLSGGNQPQHF.